These 14 T cell receptor beta chains share one sample of origin, sequenced in a study of control samples from healthy donors and cancer patients. Method: immunoSEQ multiplex PCR; TCRdb's copy keeps in-frame clones and lacks some. The table shows over 90,000 clones, with around nine tenths occurring only once. Sequenced: PBMCs. The source of these receptors is a man aged 55 to 69 with lung cancer.

CDR3 bases: TGTGCCAGCAGCCTGGACAGGGGGCTCTACGAGCAGTACTTC. Translated, it gives CASSLDRGLYEQYF. This chain connects TRBV4-2 to TRBJ2-7; TRBD1 agrees at 11 bases. CDR1 LGHNA and CDR2 YNFKEQ come from the germline V gene. This CDR3 spans 14 amino acids. V was clipped by 4 bases and J by 3 bases; unmatched bases: 2.

This clone was seen a few times. The J gene is TRBJ2-7, the V gene TRBV6-2 or TRBV6-3; D is perhaps TRBD1 (6 bases). CDR3 size: 13 residues. Germline V gives CDR1 MNHEY, CDR2 SVGEGT. V lost 0 bases to trimming and J lost 7 bases, with 10 bases between them. CDR3 DNA sequence: TGTGCCAGCAGTTACTCCAGGGGCTTGGAGCAGTACTTC. The encoded protein is CASSYSRGLEQYF.

This chain connects TRBV2 to TRBJ1-2; D uncertain. Germline-derived CDR1 and CDR2 are SNHLY and FYNNEI. The CDR3 sequence is 13 residues long. V shed 5 bases and J shed 8 bases, with 15 bases lying between them. Written as DNA, the CDR3 is TGTGCCAGCAGTTTAGGCCTATTAGGGGGCTACACCTTC. Its protein is CASSLGLLGGYTF.

The gene calls are TRBV5-5 and TRBJ1-6; the D gene is possibly TRBD1 (5 bases). The V end lost 2 bases, the J end lost 6 bases, and 12 bases lay between the germline ends. This CDR3 has 15 residues. In germline, CDR1 is SGHKS, CDR2 YYEKEE (reference sequence). The CDR3 DNA follows: TGTGCCAGCAGCTTCCCGCGGGGCCGTAATTCACCCCTCCACTTT. Protein sequence: CASSFPRGRNSPLHF. Together with reference TRBV5-5 and TRBJ1-6, the CDR3 gives the full variable domain: DAGVTQSPTHLIKTRGQQVTLRCSPISGHKSVSWYQQVLGQGPQFIFQYYEKEERGRGNFPDRFSARQFPNYSSELNVNALLLGDSALYLCASSFPRGRNSPLHFGNGTRLTVT.

The chain links TRBV4-2 to TRBJ1-4, with D uncertain. V lost 0 bases and J lost 0, with 5 bases in between. This CDR3 has 15 residues. Germline lookup yields CDR1 LGHNA and CDR2 YNFKEQ. CDR3 nucleotide sequence: TGTGCCAGCAGCCAAGATATATCAACTAATGAAAAACTGTTTTTT. This gives the protein CASSQDISTNEKLFF.

This rearrangement joins TRBV5-5 to TRBJ2-7; D not certain. CDR1 and CDR2 (germline): SGHKS, YYEKEE (reference sequence). This CDR3 spans 14 amino acids. V was trimmed by 0 bases and J by 2 bases, leaving 9 bases between them. The CDR3 DNA sequence: TGTGCCAGCAGCTTGGGGCAGTACACCTACGAGCAGTACGTC. This sequence encodes CASSLGQYTYEQYV.

Of note for this clone: Other nucleotide sequences from this sample produce the same CDR3. Written as DNA, the CDR3 is TGTGCCAGCAGCTTTGGAGACAGCATCGGAGAAAAACTGTTTTTT. Amino acids: CASSFGDSIGEKLFF. The chain carries TRBV5-5 and TRBJ1-4; tentatively, D is TRBD1 (5 bases). Trimming stripped 2 bases from V and 8 bases from J, with 16 bases between. CDR1 SGHKS and CDR2 YYEKEE come from the germline V gene (reference sequence). The CDR3 runs 15 residues.

The V gene is TRBV7-3, the J gene TRBJ2-5; TRBD2 might be the D (5 bases). The CDR3 extends over 13 amino acids. V dropped 5 bases and J dropped 3 bases, with 10 bases sitting between them. The V gene's germline CDR1 is SGHTA and CDR2 FQGTGA. The CDR3 region has the DNA TGTGCCAGCAGCGCGGAGGTAGAAGAGACCCAGTACTTC. This gives the protein CASSAEVEETQYF.

DNA of the CDR3: TGTGCCAGCAGTGCGGGACTAGCGTACTACGAGCAGTACTTC. This translates into CASSAGLAYYEQYF. The chain links TRBV2 to TRBJ2-7; 10 nucleotides line up with TRBD2. V lost 4 bases to trimming and J lost 3 bases; unmatched junction nucleotides: 3. The germline V gene has CDR1 SNHLY and CDR2 FYNNEI. CDR3 length: 14 amino acids.

V and J are TRBV6-1 and TRBJ2-5; D is possibly TRBD1 (6 bases). CDR1 MNHNS and CDR2 SASEGT come from the germline V gene. Trimming shortened V by 1 base and J by 5 bases, and 14 bases separated the two germline ends. This CDR3 has 15 amino acids. The CDR3 DNA sequence: TGTGCCAGCAGTGAAGAAAGGGGGATTTCGGAGACCCAGTACTTC. Protein product: CASSEERGISETQYF.

CDR3 sequence reads: CAWSLKTGEKLFF. The CDR3 DNA is TGTGCCTGGAGTCTAAAAACGGGTGAAAAACTGTTTTTT. The rearrangement links TRBV30 to TRBJ1-4; D uncertain. There are 13 residues in the CDR3. Deletions cut 2 bases from V and 7 bases from J, with 11 bases between. CDR1 is GTSNPN and CDR2 is SVGIG in the germline V gene (reference sequence).

The J gene is TRBJ2-5, the V gene TRBV5-5, with a possible D match to TRBD1 (5 bases). This CDR3 has 14 amino acids. Trimming left V 4 bases short and J 1 base short, with 11 bases between. CDR1 SGHKS and CDR2 YYEKEE come from the germline V gene (reference sequence). For the CDR3, the DNA is TGTGCCAGCAGCCAAAGGGGTTCCCAAGAGACCCAGTACTTC. It codes for CASSQRGSQETQYF.

This chain connects TRBV5-6 to TRBJ2-7; either TRBD1 or TRBD2 may supply D (6 bases each). Deletions cut 5 bases from V and 1 base from J, with 16 bases between. CDR1 SGHDT and CDR2 YYEEEE come from the germline V gene. The CDR3 runs to 15 residues. The CDR3 DNA is TGTGCCAGCAGGGCGGGACATTCTTCTTCCTACGAGCAGTACGTC. Its translation: CASRAGHSSSYEQYV.

The rearrangement uses TRBV10-1 and TRBJ2-2; 8 bases are shared with TRBD1. V was clipped by 3 bases and J by 6 bases; unmatched bases: 9. The germline V gene encodes CDR1 WNHNN and CDR2 SYGVQD (reference sequence). CDR3 length: 16 amino acids. CDR3 nucleotide sequence: TGCGCCAGCAGTGATATCGGACAGGGCTACGCCGGGGAGCTGTTTTTT. Its protein product is CASSDIGQGYAGELFF.